These 23 T cell receptor beta chains share one sample of origin, sequenced in a study of vaccination and CD4 T cells after COVID-19 (dated by TCRdb to 2022 to 2024). The library was built by means of PCR. Sequencer: Illumina iSeq 100. DNA from cultured CD4+ T cells was subjected to TCR sequencing with the Oncomine TCR Beta short-read assay at the Johns Hopkins FTIC core. TCRdb cleaned the public reads at Q25 with fastp, built clones with MiXCR and kept in-frame beta chains. Rows are unified per CDR3 protein, each entry keeping the most common DNA and genes. Counted in this sample were around 15,000 distinct CDR3 sequences; under 55% of them appeared once. The ten largest clones represent around a fifth of the sample. The antigens of these receptors remain unknown. The treatment or condition label, read with the paper, signifies: roughly ten-day PBMC culture with coronavirus spike peptide pools or control peptides (ViraFEST assay).

The material was CD4+ T cells from blood, cultured in vitro, obtained before SARS-CoV-2 vaccination. The receptors were gathered from a human donor who received a COVID-19 vaccine.

The chain is built from TRBV19 and TRBJ2-6; D remains unclear. Trimming cost V 3 bases and J 1 base, with 13 bases left between them. The CDR3 has 17 residues. Germline loops: CDR1 LNHDA, CDR2 SQIVND (reference sequence). CDR3 sequence reads: CASSIPLVGSGANVLTF. In nucleotides, the CDR3 is TGTGCCAGTAGTATCCCGCTGGTGGGGTCTGGGGCCAACGTCCTGACTTTC.

The CDR3 here is CAGGATRGAFF. In nucleotides, the CDR3 is TGTGCCGGAGGAGCTACGAGAGGCGCTTTCTTT. The genes are TRBV30 and TRBJ1-1; D is ambiguous. Per germline, CDR1 GTSNPN and CDR2 SVGIG (reference sequence). CDR3 length equals 11 residues. The germline V and J ends were trimmed by 8 bases and 11 bases, with 18 bases remaining between them.

V is TRBV6-1 and J is TRBJ1-5, with a weak D call TRBD1 (6 bases). Germline V gene lookup returns CDR1 MNHNS and CDR2 SASEGT. V lost 6 bases, J lost 0 bases, and 18 bases lay in between. The CDR3 extends over 17 amino acids. The DNA for the CDR3 is TGTGCCAGCAGCGAGACCCGGGACATTATTAGCAATCAGCCCCAGCATTTT. It translates to CASSETRDIISNQPQHF.

The V and J genes are TRBV5-1 and TRBJ1-2; 7 nucleotides align to TRBD1. From germline, CDR1 is SGHRS and CDR2 YFSETQ. V shed 2 bases and J 7 bases; nucleotides not matched to a gene: 2. The CDR3 spans 12 residues. The CDR3 DNA reads TGCGCCAGCAGCTTAGGGGGCGGTGGCTACACCTTC. Its protein product is CASSLGGGGYTF.

A single count supports this clonotype. The J gene is TRBJ2-7, the V gene TRBV5-1; 10 nucleotides align to TRBD1. The length of the CDR3 is 14 residues. With V trimmed by 3 bases and J by 5 bases, 5 bases remained unmatched. Germline V lookup: CDR1 SGHRS, CDR2 YFSETQ. CDR3 loop: CASSSGQGKHEQYF. The DNA for the CDR3 is TGCGCCAGCAGCTCGGGACAGGGGAAGCACGAGCAGTACTTC.

This clonotype was detected only once. The chain is built from TRBV4-1 and TRBJ2-3; 7 bases line up with TRBD1. V dropped 0 bases and J dropped 0; count of bases not matched to a gene: 3. This CDR3 has 16 amino acids. CDR1 MGHRA and CDR2 YSYEKL come from the germline V gene. The CDR3 DNA follows: TGCGCCAGCAGCCAAGACCCGGGACAGAGCACAGATACGCAGTATTTT. Translated: CASSQDPGQSTDTQYF.

The chain links TRBV12-3 or TRBV12-4 to TRBJ1-3; D gene ambiguous. V gave up 2 bases and J gave up 3 bases, with 2 bases separating them. The CDR3 length is 12 residues. The CDR3 protein is CASSLSGNTIYF. The DNA for the CDR3 is TGTGCCAGCAGTTTAAGTGGAAACACCATATATTTT.

The chain couples TRBV24-1 to TRBJ2-3; D unresolved. This CDR3 spans 14 amino acids. Trimming took 3 bases from V and 4 from J, leaving 10 bases between them. Germline lookup yields CDR1 KGHDR and CDR2 SFDVKD. For the CDR3, the DNA is TGTGCCACCAGTGATGCATCCCAGGCAGATACGCAGTATTTT. Translated: CATSDASQADTQYF.

This chain joins TRBV20-1 and TRBJ2-3, with 7 bases fitting TRBD2. Losses at the gene ends were 6 bases for V and 0 bases for J; bases not matched to a gene: 3. The length of the CDR3 is 13 residues. CDR1 and CDR2 from the germline V gene are DFQATT and SNEGSKA (reference sequence). The CDR3 loop reads CSAQAGSTDTQYF. In DNA, the CDR3 is TGCAGTGCCCAAGCGGGAAGCACAGATACGCAGTATTTT.

DNA for the CDR3: TGTGCCAGTAGTCCGAAATTGGCTGGAAACACCATATATTTT. It specifies CASSPKLAGNTIYF. The chain joins TRBV19 to TRBJ1-3; D ambiguous. V was trimmed by 5 bases and J by 2 bases, leaving 10 bases between them. Germline CDR1 and CDR2: LNHDA and SQIVND (reference sequence). There are 14 residues in the CDR3.

The chain links TRBV6-1 to TRBJ1-3, with D perhaps matching TRBD1 (6 bases). Trimming took 6 bases from V and 4 from J, leaving 13 bases between them. CDR3 size: 14 residues. The V gene's germline CDR1 is MNHNS and CDR2 SASEGT. CDR3 residues: CASRDQGKGNTIYF. For the CDR3, the DNA is TGTGCCAGCAGGGACCAGGGGAAAGGAAACACCATATATTTT.

This chain uses TRBV10-3 with TRBJ1-2, with unresolved D. V gave up 3 bases and J gave up 7 bases, with 18 bases separating them. The CDR3 loop spans 15 amino acids. Per the germline V gene, CDR1 is ENHRY and CDR2 is SYGVKD. CDR3 coding DNA: TGTGCCATCAGTGATTTACAATGGGGTGAGGGTGGCTACACCTTC. Residues: CAISDLQWGEGGYTF.

The chain couples TRBV7-2 to TRBJ2-7; 7 positions agree with TRBD2. Trimming removed 1 base from V and 1 base from J; junction bases left unmatched: 16. Per germline, CDR1 SGHTA and CDR2 FQGNSA. The CDR3 is 19 amino acids. The CDR3 region is CASSLGSAYERGASYEQYF. In DNA, the CDR3 is TGTGCCAGCAGCTTAGGCTCCGCGTACGAGCGGGGCGCATCCTACGAGCAGTACTTC.

The rearrangement uses TRBV7-2 and TRBJ1-2; the match to TRBD1 covers 11 bases. The CDR3 sequence is 19 residues long. Germline CDR1 reads SGHTA; CDR2 reads FQGNSA. V lost 4 bases and J lost 0; bases outside the gene matches: 13. In DNA form, the CDR3 reads TGTGCCAGCAGCTCGACCTTCGCGGACAGGGGGCCCCCTAACTATGGCTACACCTTC. Its translation is CASSSTFADRGPPNYGYTF.

This clonotype was seen a single time. V usage is TRBV21-1 and J usage is TRBJ2-2; the table assigns TRBD1, which was not confirmed against the DNA. TRBV21-1 is described as a pseudogene. CDR3 length: 19 amino acids. The CDR3, as DNA: TGTGCCAGCAGCCGCGGGGGGGTAGGGGGCGCGGTATTCACCGGGGAGCTGTTTTTT. Protein sequence: CASSRGGVGGAVFTGELFF.

This rearrangement joins TRBV6-1 to TRBJ1-4, with D possibly matching TRBD1 (5 bases). V was shortened by 5 bases and J by 6 bases, with 16 bases between the two germline ends. Germline V CDR1 and CDR2: MNHNS, SASEGT. This CDR3 has 15 amino acids. CDR3 DNA: TGTGCCAGCAGTCCCTCTCCGGGGACGGATGAAAAACTGTTTTTT. Amino acids: CASSPSPGTDEKLFF.

The chain uses TRBV4-1 and TRBJ2-1; TRBD2 is a possible D gene (5 bases). Trimming shortened V by 4 bases and J by 1 base, and 11 bases separated the two germline ends. The CDR3 runs 15 residues. In germline, CDR1 is MGHRA, CDR2 YSYEKL. The CDR3 is CASSPERTSYNEQFF. CDR3 sequence (DNA): TGCGCCAGCAGCCCAGAAAGGACTTCCTACAATGAGCAGTTCTTC.

V and J are TRBV6-1 and TRBJ1-2, with TRBD1 as a possible D gene (5 bases). V lost 6 bases, J lost 4 bases, and 21 bases lay in between. This CDR3 is 16 amino acids long. Germline V gene sequence: CDR1 MNHNS, CDR2 SASEGT. This CDR3 reads CASSKGSSVTIYGYTF. The CDR3 DNA is TGTGCCAGCAGCAAGGGGTCGTCTGTAACCATCTATGGCTACACCTTC.

The V and J genes are TRBV14 and TRBJ2-7, with 9 nucleotides matching TRBD1. CDR3 length equals 14 residues. Germline trimming cut 6 bases from V and 3 bases from J; bases unmatched to any gene: 6. Germline CDR1 reads SGHDN; CDR2 reads FVKESK. The CDR3 DNA reads as TGTGCCAGCAGTCTACAGGGGGCATACTACGAGCAGTACTTC. Its protein is CASSLQGAYYEQYF.

This clonotype was seen once. J is TRBJ2-1 and V is TRBV6-1, with D tentatively TRBD2 (6 bases). CDR1 and CDR2 from the germline V gene are MNHNS and SASEGT. This CDR3 is 15 amino acids long. Trimming shortened V by 6 bases and J by 1 base, and 13 bases separated the two germline ends. CDR3 DNA: TGTGCCAGCAGACCCGGGACTTGGTCCTACAATGAGCAGTTCTTC. Translated, it gives CASRPGTWSYNEQFF.

V gene TRBV6-2 or TRBV6-3 combines with J gene TRBJ2-2; 10 bases match TRBD2. The CDR3 is 17 amino acids. The V and J ends lost 4 bases and 3 bases, in that order; junction bases with no gene match: 8. CDR1 and CDR2 from the germline V gene are MNHEY and SVGEGT. The CDR3 sequence is CASSSRSGGADTGELFF. For the CDR3, the DNA is TGTGCCAGCAGTTCCCGCAGCGGGGGGGCCGACACCGGGGAGCTGTTTTTT.

This clonotype was detected a few times. The V and J genes are TRBV7-9 and TRBJ2-3; 11 positions agree with TRBD2. The junction had 1 base not matched to a gene; V was cut back by 1 base and J by 1 base. Germline CDR1 reads SEHNR; CDR2 reads FQNEAQ (reference sequence). There are 16 residues in the CDR3. CDR3 in DNA: TGTGCCAGCAGCTTAGAACTAGCGGGGGGCACAGATACGCAGTATTTT. This sequence encodes CASSLELAGGTDTQYF.

This clonotype was seen a single time. This chain connects TRBV30 to TRBJ1-3, with D tentatively TRBD1 (6 bases). The V gene lost 2 bases and the J gene lost 12 bases, with 14 bases spanning the gap. Germline assignment: CDR1 GTSNPN and CDR2 SVGIG (reference sequence). CDR3 length equals 12 residues. In DNA, the CDR3 is TGTGCCTGGAGTAGCTTCGGGACATACATATATTTT. Translating it yields CAWSSFGTYIYF. Supplemented by reference TRBV30 and TRBJ1-3, the full variable domain reads SQTIHQWPATLVQPVGSPLSLECTVEGTSNPNLYWYRQAAGRGLQLLFYSVGIGQISSEVPQNLSASRPQDRQFILSSKKLLLSDSGFYLCAWSSFGTYIYFGEGSWLTVV.